A selection of T cell receptor beta chains follows, all from one sample in a study of T cells in Graves' hyperthyroidism and ophthalmopathy. From the multiplex PCR reads, TCRdb called clonotypes with MiXCR, one entry per CDR3 protein. This sample has 300,000 or so distinct CDR3 sequences, with 17% found just once. Sample: blood. These receptor sequences come from a woman aged 55-70 years with Graves' ophthalmopathy. CDR3s include the opening cysteine and the closing phenylalanine or tryptophan. A D gene is named only where the DNA matches it firmly. The size of a clone is reported for some rows only, either as once, few or many, or as a class for expanded clones.

TRBJ1-6,TRBV4-2,.,.,CASSQLVGRDNNSPLHF,TGTGCCAGCAGCCAACTAGTGGGTCGGGATAATAATTCACCCCTCCACTTT
TRBJ2-7,TRBV4-1,few,.,CASSRRDGYEQYF,TGCGCCAGCAGCCGCCGGGACGGCTACGAGCAGTACTTC
TRBJ2-5,TRBV7-2,few,TRBD1,CASSIRTGKETQYF,TGTGCCAGCAGCATTAGGACAGGGAAAGAGACCCAGTACTTC
TRBJ1-6,TRBV27,.,.,CASSLAGWYPNSPLHF,TGTGCCAGCAGTTTGGCAGGGTGGTACCCAAATTCACCCCTCCACTTT
TRBJ2-2,TRBV7-9,many,TRBD1,CASFGTGDTGELFF,TGTGCCAGCTTTGGGACAGGGGACACCGGGGAGCTGTTTTTT
TRBJ2-1,TRBV18,many,.,CASSPGQRGPYNEQFF,TGTGCCAGCTCACCAGGACAGAGAGGGCCCTACAATGAGCAGTTCTTC
TRBJ2-2,TRBV6-1,many,.,CASNSNRNTGELFF,TGTGCCAGCAACAGTAACCGAAACACCGGGGAGCTGTTTTTT
TRBJ2-3,TRBV7-3,many,.,CASSSSGVPDTQYF,TGTGCCAGCAGTTCATCCGGCGTGCCAGATACGCAGTATTTT
TRBJ2-1,TRBV7-9,few,.,CASIRSGSVNEQFF,TGTGCCAGCATACGATCAGGGTCCGTCAATGAGCAGTTCTTC
TRBJ2-2,TRBV20-1,.,.,CSARLLGNTGELFF,TGCAGTGCTAGACTCCTTGGAAACACCGGGGAGCTGTTTTTT
TRBJ1-4,TRBV7-2,many,.,CASSRHGNEKLFF,TGTGCCAGCAGTCGTCACGGGAATGAAAAACTGTTTTTT
TRBJ2-5,TRBV12-3/TRBV12-4,.,TRBD1,CASSRPKMDRGETQYF,TGTGCCAGCAGCCGCCCCAAAATGGACAGGGGTGAGACCCAGTACTTC
TRBJ2-7,TRBV7-2,many,TRBD2,CASSLSGTSGFYEQYF,TGTGCCAGCAGCTTAAGTGGGACTAGCGGATTTTACGAGCAGTACTTC
TRBJ2-1,TRBV5-1,few,TRBD1,CASSAGQAEGEQFF,TGCGCCAGCAGCGCGGGACAGGCGGAGGGTGAGCAGTTCTTC
TRBJ1-4,TRBV5-6,.,.,CASSLVSGDEKLFF,TGTGCCAGCAGCTTGGTGTCAGGGGATGAAAAACTGTTTTTT
TRBJ2-7,TRBV7-8,once,.,CASSVPGRLYEQYF,TGTGCCAGCAGCGTTCCGGGACGGCTCTACGAGCAGTACTTC
TRBJ2-1,TRBV3-1,few,TRBD1,CASSQDRGTGTYNEQFF,TGTGCCAGCAGCCAAGATAGGGGGACAGGGACCTACAATGAGCAGTTCTTC
TRBJ2-1,TRBV6-2/TRBV6-3,many,.,CASSYMGDEQFF,TGTGCCAGCAGTTACATGGGTGATGAGCAGTTCTTC
TRBJ2-6,TRBV28,many,.,CASSIPGLSGANVLTF,TGTGCCAGCAGTATCCCGGGGCTGTCTGGGGCCAACGTCCTGACTTTC
TRBJ2-7,TRBV28,many,.,CASRRGLNYEQYF,TGTGCCAGCAGAAGGGGACTGAACTACGAGCAGTACTTC
TRBJ2-6,TRBV4-3,.,.,CASSQGVGGANVLTF,TGCGCCAGCAGCCAAGGCGTTGGTGGGGCCAACGTCCTGACTTTC
TRBJ1-1,TRBV6-1,few,.,CASQGLEAFF,TGTGCCTCACAGGGACTTGAAGCTTTCTTT
TRBJ1-2,TRBV12-3/TRBV12-4,few,TRBD1,CASSAGSGQGNYGYTF,TGTGCCAGCAGCGCCGGGTCGGGACAGGGTAACTATGGCTACACCTTC
TRBJ1-6,TRBV28,many,.,CASSRSQTNSPLHF,TGTGCCAGCAGTCGTAGCCAGACCAATTCACCCCTCCACTTT
TRBJ2-7,TRBV18,.,.,CASSPQGTGLRTEQYF,TGTGCCAGCTCACCTCAGGGCACAGGCCTCAGAACGGAGCAGTACTTC
TRBJ2-3,TRBV12-3/TRBV12-4,many,.,CASSRVRGSTDTQYF,TGTGCCAGCAGTAGGGTTCGGGGGTCCACAGATACGCAGTATTTT
TRBJ2-3,TRBV24-1,many,.,CATSEPGLTDTQYF,TGTGCCACCAGTGAGCCGGGACTGACAGATACGCAGTATTTT
TRBJ1-1,TRBV20-1,.,TRBD1,CSASSGTGNEAFF,TGCAGTGCTAGTTCCGGGACAGGGAATGAAGCTTTCTTT
TRBJ2-1,TRBV18,many,TRBD2,CASSPLAGALDNEQFF,TGTGCCAGCTCACCACTAGCGGGAGCTTTGGACAATGAGCAGTTCTTC
TRBJ1-3,TRBV6-5,many,TRBD1,CASSSGGISGNTIYF,TGTGCCAGCAGTTCAGGGGGTATCTCTGGAAACACCATATATTTT
TRBJ1-1,TRBV5-1,many,.,CASSPSLNTEAFF,TGCGCCAGCAGCCCGAGTTTGAACACTGAAGCTTTCTTT
TRBJ2-7,TRBV27,many,.,CASSADRQSYEQYF,TGTGCCAGCAGTGCTGACAGGCAATCCTACGAGCAGTACTTC
TRBJ2-5,TRBV7-2,many,.,CASSQGVGETQYF,TGTGCCAGCAGCCAAGGGGTGGGAGAGACCCAGTACTTC
TRBJ1-1,TRBV15,few,TRBD1,CATSRGKTGLNTEAFF,TGTGCCACCAGCAGAGGGAAGACAGGGTTGAACACTGAAGCTTTCTTT